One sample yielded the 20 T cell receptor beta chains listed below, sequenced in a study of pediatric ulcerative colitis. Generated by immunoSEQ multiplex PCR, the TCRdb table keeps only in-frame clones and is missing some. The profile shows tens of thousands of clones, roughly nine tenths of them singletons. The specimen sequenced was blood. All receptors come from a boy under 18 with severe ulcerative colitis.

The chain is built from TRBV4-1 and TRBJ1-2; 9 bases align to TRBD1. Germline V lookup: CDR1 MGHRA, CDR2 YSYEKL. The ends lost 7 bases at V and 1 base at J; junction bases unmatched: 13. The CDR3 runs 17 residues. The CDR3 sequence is CASTRGDRVALNYGYTF. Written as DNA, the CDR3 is TGCGCCAGCACCCGGGGGGACAGGGTAGCTCTTAACTATGGCTACACCTTC.

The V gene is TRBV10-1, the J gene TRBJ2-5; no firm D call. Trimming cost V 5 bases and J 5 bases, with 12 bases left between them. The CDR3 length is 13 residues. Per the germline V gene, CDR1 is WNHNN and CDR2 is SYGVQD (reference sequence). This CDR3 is CASSKDVGETQYF. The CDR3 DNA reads TGCGCCAGCAGTAAGGACGTGGGGGAGACCCAGTACTTC.

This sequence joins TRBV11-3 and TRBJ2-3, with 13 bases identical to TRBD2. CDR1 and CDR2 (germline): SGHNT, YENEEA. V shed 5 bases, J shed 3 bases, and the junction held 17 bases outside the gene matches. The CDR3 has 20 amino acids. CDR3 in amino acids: CASSTRTSGSPPPLTDTQYF. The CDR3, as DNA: TGTGCCAGCAGCACCCGGACTAGCGGGAGTCCGCCCCCCCTAACAGATACGCAGTATTTT.

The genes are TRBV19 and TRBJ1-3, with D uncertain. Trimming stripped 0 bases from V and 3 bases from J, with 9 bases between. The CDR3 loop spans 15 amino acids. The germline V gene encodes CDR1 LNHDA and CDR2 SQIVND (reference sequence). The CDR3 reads CASSIDRGYGNTIYF. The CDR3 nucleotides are TGTGCCAGTAGTATAGATCGAGGGTATGGAAACACCATATATTTT.

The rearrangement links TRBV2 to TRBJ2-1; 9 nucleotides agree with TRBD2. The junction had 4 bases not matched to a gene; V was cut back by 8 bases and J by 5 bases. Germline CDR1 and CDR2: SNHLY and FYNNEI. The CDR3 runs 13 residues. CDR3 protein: CASRLAGNNEQFF. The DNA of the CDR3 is TGTGCCAGCCGCCTAGCGGGGAACAATGAGCAGTTCTTC.

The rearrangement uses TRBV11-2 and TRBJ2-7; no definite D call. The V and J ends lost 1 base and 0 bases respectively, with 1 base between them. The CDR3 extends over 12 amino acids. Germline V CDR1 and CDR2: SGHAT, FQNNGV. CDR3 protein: CASSLVSYEQYF. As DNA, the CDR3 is TGTGCCAGCAGCTTAGTCTCCTACGAGCAGTACTTC. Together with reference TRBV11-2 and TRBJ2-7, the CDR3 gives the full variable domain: EAGVAQSPRYKIIEKRQSVAFWCNPISGHATLYWYQQILGQGPKLLIQFQNNGVVDDSQLPKDRFSAERLKGVDSTLKIQPAKLEDSAVYLCASSLVSYEQYFGPGTRLTVT.

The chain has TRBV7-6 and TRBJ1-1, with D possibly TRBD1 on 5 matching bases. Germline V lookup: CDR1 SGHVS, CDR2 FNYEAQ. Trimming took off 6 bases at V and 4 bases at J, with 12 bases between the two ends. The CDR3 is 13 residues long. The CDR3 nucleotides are TGTGCCAGCAGTTCCAGGGTAGGCACTGAAGCTTTCTTT. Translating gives CASSSRVGTEAFF. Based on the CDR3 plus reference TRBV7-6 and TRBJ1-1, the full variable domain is GAGVSQSPRYKVTKRGQDVALRCDPISGHVSLYWYRQALGQGPEFLTYFNYEAQQDKSGLPNDRFSAERPEGSISTLTIQRTEQRDSAMYRCASSSRVGTEAFFGQGTRLTVV.

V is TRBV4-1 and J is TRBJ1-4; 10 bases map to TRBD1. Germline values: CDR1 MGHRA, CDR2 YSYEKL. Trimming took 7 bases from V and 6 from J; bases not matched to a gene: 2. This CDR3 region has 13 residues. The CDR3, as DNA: TGCGCCAGCACCGGACAGGGGGATGAAAAACTGTTTTTT. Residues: CASTGQGDEKLFF.

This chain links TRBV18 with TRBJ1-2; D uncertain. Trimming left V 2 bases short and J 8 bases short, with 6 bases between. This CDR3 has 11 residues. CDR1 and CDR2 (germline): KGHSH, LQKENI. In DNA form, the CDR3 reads TGTGCCAGCTCACCAAAAGAGGGCTACACCTTC. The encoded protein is CASSPKEGYTF.

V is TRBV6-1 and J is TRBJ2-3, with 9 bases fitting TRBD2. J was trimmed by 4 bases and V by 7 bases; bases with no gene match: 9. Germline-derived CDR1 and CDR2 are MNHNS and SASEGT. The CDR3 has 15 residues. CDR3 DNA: TGTGCCAGCACCCCCGGGGCGGGAGGGCCAGATACGCAGTATTTT. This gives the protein CASTPGAGGPDTQYF.

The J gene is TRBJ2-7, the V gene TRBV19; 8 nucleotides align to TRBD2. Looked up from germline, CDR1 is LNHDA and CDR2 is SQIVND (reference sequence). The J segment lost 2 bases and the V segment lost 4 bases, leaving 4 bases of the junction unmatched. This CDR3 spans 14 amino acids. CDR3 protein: CASSTTSVTYEQYF. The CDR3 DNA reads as TGTGCCAGTAGTACGACTAGCGTTACCTACGAGCAGTACTTC.

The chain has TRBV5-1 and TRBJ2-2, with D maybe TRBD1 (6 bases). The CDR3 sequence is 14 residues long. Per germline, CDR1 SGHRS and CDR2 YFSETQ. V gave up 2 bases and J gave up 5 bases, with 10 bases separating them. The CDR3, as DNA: TGCGCCAGCAGCTTACCACAGGGAACCGGGGAGCTGTTTTTT. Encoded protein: CASSLPQGTGELFF. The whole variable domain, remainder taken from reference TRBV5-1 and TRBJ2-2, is KAGVTQTPRYLIKTRGQQVTLSCSPISGHRSVSWYQQTPGQGLQFLFEYFSETQRNKGNFPGRFSGRQFSNSRSEMNVSTLELGDSALYLCASSLPQGTGELFFGEGSRLTVL.

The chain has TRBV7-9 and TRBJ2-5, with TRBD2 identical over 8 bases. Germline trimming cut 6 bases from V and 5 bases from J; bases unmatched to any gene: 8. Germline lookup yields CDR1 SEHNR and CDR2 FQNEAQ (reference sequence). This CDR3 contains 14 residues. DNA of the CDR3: TGTGCCAGCAGTGGGAGACTAGCGATGGAGACCCAGTACTTC. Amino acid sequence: CASSGRLAMETQYF.

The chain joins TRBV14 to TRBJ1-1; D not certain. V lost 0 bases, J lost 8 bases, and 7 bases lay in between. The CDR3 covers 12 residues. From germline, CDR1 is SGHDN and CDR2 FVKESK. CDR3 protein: CASSQDRTEAFF. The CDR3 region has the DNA TGTGCCAGCAGCCAAGATCGCACGGAAGCTTTCTTT.

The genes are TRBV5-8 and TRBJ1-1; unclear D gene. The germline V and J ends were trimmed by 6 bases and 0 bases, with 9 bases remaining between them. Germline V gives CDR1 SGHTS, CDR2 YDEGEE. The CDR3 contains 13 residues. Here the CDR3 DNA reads TGTGCCAGCATTCGTCCACTGAACACTGAAGCTTTCTTT. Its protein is CASIRPLNTEAFF.

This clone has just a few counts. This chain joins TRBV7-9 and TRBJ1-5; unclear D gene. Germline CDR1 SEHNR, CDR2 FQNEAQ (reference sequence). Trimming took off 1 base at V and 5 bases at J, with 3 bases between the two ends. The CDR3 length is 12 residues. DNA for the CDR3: TGTGCCAGCAGCTTAGGGGATCAGCCCCAGCATTTT. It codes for CASSLGDQPQHF.

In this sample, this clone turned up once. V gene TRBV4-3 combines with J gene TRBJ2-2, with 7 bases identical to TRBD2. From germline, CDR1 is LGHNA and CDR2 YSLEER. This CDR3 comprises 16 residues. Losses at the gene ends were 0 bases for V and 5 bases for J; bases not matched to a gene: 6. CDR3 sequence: CASSQEPAGTTGELFF. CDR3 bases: TGCGCCAGCAGCCAAGAACCAGCGGGAACAACCGGGGAGCTGTTTTTT.

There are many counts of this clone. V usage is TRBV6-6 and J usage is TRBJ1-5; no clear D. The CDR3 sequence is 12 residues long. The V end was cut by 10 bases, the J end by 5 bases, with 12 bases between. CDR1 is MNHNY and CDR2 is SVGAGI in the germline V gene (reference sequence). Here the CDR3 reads CAIMDGDQPQHF. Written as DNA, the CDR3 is TGTGCCATCATGGACGGAGATCAGCCCCAGCATTTT.

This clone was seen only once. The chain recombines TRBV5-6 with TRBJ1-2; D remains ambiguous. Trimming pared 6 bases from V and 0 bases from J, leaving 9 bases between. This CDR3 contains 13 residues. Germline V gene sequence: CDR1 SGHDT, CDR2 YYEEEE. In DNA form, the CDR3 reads TGTGCCAGCACCCAGCCAGCTAACTATGGCTACACCTTC. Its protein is CASTQPANYGYTF.

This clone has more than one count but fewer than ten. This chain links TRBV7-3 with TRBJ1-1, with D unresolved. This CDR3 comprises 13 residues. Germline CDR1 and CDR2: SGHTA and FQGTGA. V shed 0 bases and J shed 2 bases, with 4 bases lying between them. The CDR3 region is CASSLTTNTEAFF. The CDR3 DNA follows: TGTGCCAGCAGCTTAACCACTAACACTGAAGCTTTCTTT. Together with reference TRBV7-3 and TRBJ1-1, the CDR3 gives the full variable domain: GAGVSQTPSNKVTEKGKYVELRCDPISGHTALYWYRQSLGQGPEFLIYFQGTGAADDSGLPNDRFFAVRPEGSVSTLKIQRTERGDSAVYLCASSLTTNTEAFFGQGTRLTVV.